One sample yielded the 30 T cell receptor beta chains listed below, sequenced in a study of cytomegalovirus exposure and HLA in healthy donors. In the PCR, 60 Vbeta and 13 Jbeta primers were used. Only in-frame clones appear in the TCRdb table, and some are missing; sequencing was by immunoSEQ multiplex PCR. The data hold some 160,000 clones, with around 80% observed a single time. The sequencing sample was made of PBMCs. The receptors were gathered from a woman between 50 and 59 years old in good health and CMV-seronegative.

This chain links TRBV14 with TRBJ2-3; D may be TRBD1 (5 bases). The CDR3 has 18 residues. With 4 bases removed from V and 4 bases from J, the gap between germline ends came to 24 bases. Germline loops: CDR1 SGHDN, CDR2 FVKESK. CDR3 residues: CASSPPPGAGNVADTQYF. The CDR3 DNA reads as TGTGCCAGCAGCCCTCCACCCGGCGCAGGGAACGTCGCAGATACGCAGTATTTT.

This clone appeared a few times. V and J are TRBV5-6 and TRBJ2-1; 8 nucleotides match TRBD2. Germline CDR1 and CDR2: SGHDT and YYEEEE. Trimming removed 4 bases from V and 7 bases from J; junction bases left unmatched: 10. CDR3 length: 15 residues. The CDR3 sequence: CASSRASGRGNEQFF. DNA for the CDR3: TGTGCCAGCAGCAGAGCAAGCGGGAGAGGTAATGAGCAGTTCTTC.

This clone was counted between two and nine times. The V and J genes are TRBV6-5 and TRBJ2-2; D may be TRBD2 (5 bases). Deletions cut 6 bases from V and 3 bases from J, with 14 bases between. The germline V gene encodes CDR1 MNHEY and CDR2 SVGAGI. The CDR3 has 15 amino acids. In DNA form, the CDR3 reads TGTGCCAGCAGGCGGGCACACACGGACACCGGGGAGCTGTTTTTT. Amino acids: CASRRAHTDTGELFF.

The V and J genes are TRBV27 and TRBJ2-7; 9 nucleotides match TRBD1. Germline V gene data show CDR1 as MNHEY and CDR2 as SMNVEV (reference sequence). This CDR3 comprises 15 residues. V trimming: 6 bases; J trimming: 0 bases; junction bases outside the gene matches: 6. DNA for the CDR3: TGTGCCAGCAGACAGACAGGGGGATTCTCCTACGAGCAGTACTTC. It is translated as CASRQTGGFSYEQYF.

This clone was found once. The chain combines TRBV6-1 with TRBJ1-2; 9 nucleotides line up with TRBD1. The CDR3 runs to 14 residues. CDR1 is MNHNS and CDR2 is SASEGT in the germline V gene. After removal of 6 bases from V and 4 bases from J, the junction contained 6 bases not matched to a gene. The CDR3 is CASRGQGTPYGYTF. The CDR3 DNA follows: TGTGCCAGCAGGGGACAGGGAACCCCCTATGGCTACACCTTC.

This clone came up a few times. This sample also contains other DNA sequences that code for the same CDR3. V usage is TRBV5-1 and J usage is TRBJ1-2, with 7 bases aligning to TRBD1. Germline CDR1 SGHRS, CDR2 YFSETQ. This CDR3 comprises 13 residues. Trimming cost V 3 bases and J 3 bases; bases outside gene matches: 2. Here the CDR3 reads CASSSTGDYGYTF. The DNA for the CDR3 is TGCGCCAGCAGCTCAACAGGGGACTATGGCTACACCTTC.

The gene calls are TRBV7-3 and TRBJ1-1; D is possibly TRBD1 (5 bases). Trimming cost V 6 bases and J 1 base, with 9 bases left between them. CDR3 length: 13 amino acids. CDR1 and CDR2 from the germline V gene are SGHTA and FQGTGA. The CDR3 nucleotides read TGTGCCAGCAGTGAACAGGAGAACACTGAAGCTTTCTTT. It specifies CASSEQENTEAFF.

The chain uses TRBV6-7 and TRBJ2-3, with TRBD2 matching over 9 bases. TRBV6-7 is an ORF, with its function uncertain. J gave up 2 bases and V 2 bases, and 8 bases lay outside the gene matches. The CDR3 runs 17 residues. The CDR3 spells CASSYGGLAGFTDTQYF. The DNA of the CDR3 is TGTGCCAGCAGTTACGGAGGGCTAGCGGGGTTCACAGATACGCAGTATTTT.

The rearrangement joins TRBV5-1 to TRBJ2-1, with a weak D call TRBD1 (6 bases). V was shortened by 0 bases and J by 5 bases, with 6 bases between the two germline ends. Germline CDR1 SGHRS, CDR2 YFSETQ. The CDR3 spans 13 residues. CDR3 protein: CASSLGDNNEQFF. Written as DNA, the CDR3 is TGCGCCAGCAGCTTGGGGGACAACAATGAGCAGTTCTTC.

The V call is TRBV5-6, the J call TRBJ1-2, with D tentatively TRBD1 (5 bases). Germline V lookup: CDR1 SGHDT, CDR2 YYEEEE. The CDR3 has 13 residues. V lost 2 bases and J 4 bases, leaving 9 bases between the germline ends. The CDR3 sequence is CASSFLTVYGYTF. CDR3 coding DNA: TGTGCCAGCAGCTTCTTGACAGTCTATGGCTACACCTTC.

CDR3 coding DNA: TGTGCCAGCAGTTACGCATCTGGGAGGGGGGGCAATGAGCAGTTCTTC. Translation gives CASSYASGRGGNEQFF. This chain links TRBV6-6 with TRBJ2-1, with D tentatively TRBD2 (7 bases). Trimming removed 2 bases at V and 6 bases at J, with 17 bases between. The CDR3 has 16 residues. The germline V gene has CDR1 MNHNY and CDR2 SVGAGI (reference sequence).

About this clone itself: Compared with germline, one end of the junction differs, possibly owing to a read error. The chain has TRBV5-4 and TRBJ2-5; D gene ambiguous. Germline V gene lookup returns CDR1 SGHNT and CDR2 YYREEE (reference sequence). CDR3 length: 14 amino acids. In DNA form, the CDR3 reads TGTGCCAGCAGCTCCAACCTGGGCCAAGGGACCCAGTACTTC. Its translation: CASSSNLGQGTQYF.

This clone was observed once. This rearrangement joins TRBV5-6 to TRBJ1-2; 8 bases align to TRBD1. The V gene's germline CDR1 is SGHDT and CDR2 YYEEEE. CDR3 length: 15 amino acids. The junction had 11 bases not matched to a gene; V was cut back by 7 bases and J by 3 bases. In DNA, the CDR3 is TGTGCCAGCGCGCCTGACAGGGGAGGCCACTATGGCTACACCTTC. Its translation is CASAPDRGGHYGYTF.

The chain recombines TRBV6-6 with TRBJ1-5, with D possibly TRBD1 on 5 matching bases. The CDR3 length is 14 residues. The germline CDR1 and CDR2 sequences are MNHNY and SVGAGI (reference sequence). The ends were cut back, 0 bases at V and 6 bases at J, with 9 bases in the middle. CDR3 in DNA: TGTGCCAGCAGTTACTCGGCAGGGTTTCAGCCCCAGCATTTT. Its translation is CASSYSAGFQPQHF.

The chain is built from TRBV7-2 and TRBJ2-3; 11 bases are shared with TRBD2. Per the germline V gene, CDR1 is SGHTA and CDR2 is FQGNSA. V trimming: 5 bases; J trimming: 4 bases; junction bases outside the gene matches: 8. The CDR3 length is 16 residues. CDR3 amino acids: CASSVGTSGGADTQYF. Here the CDR3 DNA reads TGTGCCAGCAGCGTTGGGACTAGCGGAGGGGCAGATACGCAGTATTTT.

The rearrangement uses TRBV5-8 and TRBJ1-2; 11 bases align to TRBD1. J was trimmed by 3 bases and V by 4 bases; bases with no gene match: 5. Germline values: CDR1 SGHTS, CDR2 YDEGEE. CDR3 length: 15 residues. The CDR3 DNA is TGTGCCAGCAGCGGAAGGACAGGGGGCGACTATGGCTACACCTTC. Amino acids: CASSGRTGGDYGYTF.

V usage is TRBV15 and J usage is TRBJ2-6; TRBD1 matches 7 bases. The CDR3 spans 17 residues. Germline V gene sequence: CDR1 LNHNV, CDR2 YYDKDF (reference sequence). V shed 4 bases and J 1 base; nucleotides not matched to a gene: 7. This CDR3 is CATSKKTGWSGANVLTF. The CDR3 nucleotides read TGTGCCACCAGCAAAAAGACAGGGTGGTCTGGGGCCAACGTCCTGACTTTC.

The rearrangement uses TRBV7-3 and TRBJ2-7; tentatively, D is TRBD2 (5 bases). The germline gives CDR1 SGHTA, CDR2 FQGTGA. The CDR3 spans 13 residues. V lost 5 bases and J lost 5, with 13 bases in between. This chain's CDR3 is CASSPGLGHEQYF. The CDR3 DNA reads as TGTGCCAGCAGCCCTGGACTGGGTCACGAGCAGTACTTC. Based on the CDR3 plus reference TRBV7-3 and TRBJ2-7, the full variable domain is GAGVSQTPSNKVTEKGKYVELRCDPISGHTALYWYRQSLGQGPEFLIYFQGTGAADDSGLPNDRFFAVRPEGSVSTLKIQRTERGDSAVYLCASSPGLGHEQYFGPGTRLTVT.

The J gene is TRBJ1-2, the V gene TRBV11-3, with TRBD1 as a possible D gene (6 bases). The CDR3 has 15 residues. CDR1 is SGHNT and CDR2 is YENEEA in the germline V gene. The ends were cut back, 2 bases at V and 3 bases at J, with 13 bases in the middle. Here the CDR3 reads CASSLSPGHYYGYTF. In nucleotides, the CDR3 is TGTGCCAGCAGCTTAAGCCCGGGACATTACTATGGCTACACCTTC.

The CDR3, as DNA: TGTGCCAGCAGTTACTCGGGACTAGTGGGCCAAGAGACCCAGTACTTC. Its translation is CASSYSGLVGQETQYF. The gene calls are TRBV6-5 and TRBJ2-5, with 8 bases aligning to TRBD2. The CDR3 is made up of 16 amino acids. V gave up 0 bases and J gave up 1 base; unmatched junction bases: 4. Germline CDR1 is MNHEY and CDR2 is SVGAGI.

This clone appeared a few times. This rearrangement joins TRBV5-1 to TRBJ1-1; D gene ambiguous. Trimming took 6 bases from V and 4 from J, leaving 13 bases between them. The CDR3 totals 13 residues. Per the germline V gene, CDR1 is SGHRS and CDR2 is YFSETQ. The DNA for the CDR3 is TGCGCCAGCAAGTGGGAGCCGGTCACTGAAGCTTTCTTT. Its translation: CASKWEPVTEAFF.

The rearrangement links TRBV7-9 to TRBJ1-6; D gene ambiguous. The CDR3 extends over 15 amino acids. The V gene's germline CDR1 is SEHNR and CDR2 FQNEAQ (reference sequence). The ends were cut back, 5 bases at V and 0 bases at J, with 8 bases in the middle. CDR3 region: CASSIQSSYNSPLHF. The DNA for the CDR3 is TGTGCCAGCAGCATACAGAGCTCCTATAATTCACCCCTCCACTTT.

This chain uses TRBV9 with TRBJ2-3, with D possibly matching TRBD2 (7 bases). Trimming left V 0 bases short and J 3 bases short, with 11 bases between. Germline V gene lookup returns CDR1 SGDLS and CDR2 YYNGEE. The CDR3 has 15 residues. The chain's CDR3 is CASSVGGGRTDTQYF. CDR3 DNA sequence: TGTGCCAGCAGCGTAGGGGGGGGCCGTACAGATACGCAGTATTTT.

The V gene is TRBV9, the J gene TRBJ2-2, with 9 nucleotides matching TRBD2. This CDR3 is 14 amino acids long. Germline trimming cut 3 bases from V and 7 bases from J; bases unmatched to any gene: 4. Germline V CDR1 and CDR2: SGDLS, YYNGEE. The CDR3 nucleotides read TGTGCCAGCAGCGAGCGGGGGGCGATCGGGGAGCTGTTTTTT. The encoded protein is CASSERGAIGELFF.

This chain connects TRBV7-8 to TRBJ1-3; D gene ambiguous. CDR1 SGHVS and CDR2 FQNEAQ come from the germline V gene. The CDR3 consists of 13 residues. V was pared by 11 bases and J by 4 bases, with 15 bases between. CDR3 protein: CASSRRSGNTIYF. The CDR3 DNA follows: TGTGCCTCCTCCAGGCGATCCGGAAACACCATATATTTT.

A word on this clone: Different DNA sequences within this sample yield the same CDR3. This chain joins TRBV5-4 and TRBJ2-5; the D gene is possibly TRBD1 (5 bases). The CDR3 consists of 14 residues. The V end lost 0 bases, the J end lost 1 base, and 7 bases lay between the germline ends. Germline V CDR1 and CDR2: SGHNT, YYREEE (reference sequence). The CDR3, as DNA: TGTGCCAGCAGCTTGGCAGGGTCCCAAGAGACCCAGTACTTC. Protein: CASSLAGSQETQYF.

The J gene is TRBJ2-3, the V gene TRBV11-1; 12 nucleotides match TRBD2. Germline V gene lookup returns CDR1 SGHAT and CDR2 FQDESV (reference sequence). V gave up 6 bases and J gave up 4 bases; unmatched junction bases: 17. This CDR3 has 19 amino acids. CDR3 protein: CASRTGLAGSRLLADTQYF. For the CDR3, the DNA is TGTGCCAGCAGAACCGGACTAGCGGGGTCAAGACTTCTGGCAGATACGCAGTATTTT.

The chain links TRBV4-2 to TRBJ2-3; 10 bases map to TRBD2. The CDR3 loop spans 19 amino acids. V gave up 0 bases and J gave up 0 bases; unmatched junction bases: 9. The germline V gene encodes CDR1 LGHNA and CDR2 YNFKEQ. CDR3 sequence (DNA): TGTGCCAGCAGCCAAGATCTTGCTAGCGGGGGACTTAGCACAGATACGCAGTATTTT. Protein: CASSQDLASGGLSTDTQYF.

This chain joins TRBV30 and TRBJ2-1; D is perhaps TRBD1 (7 bases). The CDR3 runs to 17 residues. Germline-derived CDR1 and CDR2 are GTSNPN and SVGIG (reference sequence). Deletions cut 3 bases from V and 0 bases from J, with 18 bases between. The CDR3: CAWRYHAGQSSYNEQFF. DNA of the CDR3: TGTGCCTGGAGGTACCACGCGGGACAGAGCTCCTACAATGAGCAGTTCTTC. Full variable domain (remainder filled in from reference TRBV30 and TRBJ2-1): SQTIHQWPATLVQPVGSPLSLECTVEGTSNPNLYWYRQAAGRGLQLLFYSVGIGQISSEVPQNLSASRPQDRQFILSSKKLLLSDSGFYLCAWRYHAGQSSYNEQFFGPGTRLTVL.

In this sample, this clone turned up a few times. The chain combines TRBV28 with TRBJ1-6; D remains ambiguous. This CDR3 comprises 14 residues. CDR1 and CDR2 (germline): MDHEN, SYDVKM. With 1 base removed from V and 7 bases from J, the gap between germline ends came to 8 bases. Here the CDR3 reads CASSLSVGNSPLHF. For the CDR3, the DNA is TGTGCCAGCAGTTTATCTGTCGGGAATTCACCCCTCCACTTT.